This T cell receptor (beta chain) was obtained from a study of long-term antiretroviral therapy in people with HIV. The assay used was immunoSEQ (version v3.0), run at survey level. In sequencing, roughly 35,000-55,000 T-cell genomes per sample were targeted. The table came from immunoSEQ multiplex PCR; TCRdb's copy has only in-frame clones and leaves some out. The sample has about 14,000 clones; over 65% are singletons. Per donor, at least one pre-ART and at least two post-ART PBMC samples were obtained. Participants living with HIV all received treatment in the United States. Losses at the gene ends were 10 bases for V and 0 bases for J; bases not matched to a gene: 8. The CDR3 contains 14 residues. The germline V gene has CDR1 MNHEY and CDR2 SMNVEV (reference sequence).

The TCR comes from a man in his forties with HIV. J is TRBJ1-2 and V is TRBV27; 7 bases align to TRBD1. The source was unsorted PBMCs, collected 1.3 years before starting antiretroviral therapy. The CDR3: CATRSGTANYGYTF. The CDR3 bases are TGTGCCACCAGATCCGGGACAGCTAACTATGGCTACACCTTC.